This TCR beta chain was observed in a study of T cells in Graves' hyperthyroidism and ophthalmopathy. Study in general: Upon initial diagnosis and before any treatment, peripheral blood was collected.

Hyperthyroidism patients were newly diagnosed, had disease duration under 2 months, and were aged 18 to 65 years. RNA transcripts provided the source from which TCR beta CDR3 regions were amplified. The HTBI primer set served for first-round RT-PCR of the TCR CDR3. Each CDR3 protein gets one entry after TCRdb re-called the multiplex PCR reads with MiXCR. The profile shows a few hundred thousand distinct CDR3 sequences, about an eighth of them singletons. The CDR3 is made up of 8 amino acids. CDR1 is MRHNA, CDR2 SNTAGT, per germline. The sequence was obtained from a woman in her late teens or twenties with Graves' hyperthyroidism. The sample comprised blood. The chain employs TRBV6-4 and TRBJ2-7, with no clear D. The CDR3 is CRRYEQYF. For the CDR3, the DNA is TGTCGGAGATACGAGCAGTACTTC.